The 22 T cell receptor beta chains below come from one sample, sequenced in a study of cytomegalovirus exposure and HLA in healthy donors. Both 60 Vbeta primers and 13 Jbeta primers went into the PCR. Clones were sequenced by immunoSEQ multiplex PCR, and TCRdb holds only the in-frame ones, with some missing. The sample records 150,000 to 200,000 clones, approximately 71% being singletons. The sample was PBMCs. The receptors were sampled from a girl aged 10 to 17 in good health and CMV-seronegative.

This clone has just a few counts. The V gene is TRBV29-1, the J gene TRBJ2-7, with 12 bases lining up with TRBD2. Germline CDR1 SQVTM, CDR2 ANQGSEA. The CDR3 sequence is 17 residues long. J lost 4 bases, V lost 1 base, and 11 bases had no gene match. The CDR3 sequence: CSVEGGLAGSDWYEQYF. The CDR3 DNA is TGCAGCGTTGAAGGGGGACTAGCGGGTTCTGATTGGTACGAGCAGTACTTC.

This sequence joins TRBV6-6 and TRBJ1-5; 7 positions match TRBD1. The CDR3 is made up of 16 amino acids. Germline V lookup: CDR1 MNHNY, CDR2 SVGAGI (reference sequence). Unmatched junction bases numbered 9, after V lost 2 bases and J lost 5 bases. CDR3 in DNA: TGTGCCAGCAGTTACCCTAACTCAGGGACAGATCAGCCCCAGCATTTT. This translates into CASSYPNSGTDQPQHF.

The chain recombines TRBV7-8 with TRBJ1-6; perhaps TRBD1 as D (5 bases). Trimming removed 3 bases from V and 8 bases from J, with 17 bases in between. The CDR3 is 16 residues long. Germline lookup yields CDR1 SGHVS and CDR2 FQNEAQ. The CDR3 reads CASSLTIGGGHSPLHF. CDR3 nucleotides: TGTGCCAGCAGCTTGACAATCGGGGGTGGCCATTCACCCCTCCACTTT.

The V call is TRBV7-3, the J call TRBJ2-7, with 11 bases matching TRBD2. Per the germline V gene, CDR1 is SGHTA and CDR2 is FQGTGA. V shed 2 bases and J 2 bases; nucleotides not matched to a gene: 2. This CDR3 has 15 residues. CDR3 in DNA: TGTGCCAGCAGCTTACTTAGCGGGGGGGCCTACGAGCAGTACTTC. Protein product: CASSLLSGGAYEQYF. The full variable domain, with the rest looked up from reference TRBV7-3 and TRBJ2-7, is GAGVSQTPSNKVTEKGKYVELRCDPISGHTALYWYRQSLGQGPEFLIYFQGTGAADDSGLPNDRFFAVRPEGSVSTLKIQRTERGDSAVYLCASSLLSGGAYEQYFGPGTRLTVT.

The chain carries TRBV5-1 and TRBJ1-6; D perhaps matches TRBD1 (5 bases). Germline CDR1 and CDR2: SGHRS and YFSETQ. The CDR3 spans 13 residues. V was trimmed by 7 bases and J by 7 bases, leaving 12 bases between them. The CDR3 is CASQLQGNSPLHF. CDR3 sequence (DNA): TGCGCCAGCCAACTCCAGGGAAATTCACCCCTCCACTTT.

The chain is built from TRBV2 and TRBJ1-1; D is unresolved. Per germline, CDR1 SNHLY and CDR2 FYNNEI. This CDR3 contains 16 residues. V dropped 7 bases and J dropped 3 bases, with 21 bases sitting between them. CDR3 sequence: CASTTTELMLDTEAFF. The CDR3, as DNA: TGTGCCAGCACGACTACGGAGCTGATGTTGGACACTGAAGCTTTCTTT.

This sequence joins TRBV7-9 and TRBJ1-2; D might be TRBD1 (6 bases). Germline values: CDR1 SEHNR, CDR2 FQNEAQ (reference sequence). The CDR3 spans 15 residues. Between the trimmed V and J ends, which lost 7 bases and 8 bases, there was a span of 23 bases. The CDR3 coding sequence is TGTGCCAGCACCACGTCCCGGACAGACCCAGAGGGCTACACCTTC. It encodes CASTTSRTDPEGYTF.

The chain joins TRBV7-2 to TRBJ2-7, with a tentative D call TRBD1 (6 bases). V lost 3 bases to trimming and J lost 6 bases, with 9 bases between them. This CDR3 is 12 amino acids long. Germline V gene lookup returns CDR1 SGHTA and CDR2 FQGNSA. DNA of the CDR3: TGTGCCAGCAGCTTGACAGGACTCGAGCAGTACTTC. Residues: CASSLTGLEQYF. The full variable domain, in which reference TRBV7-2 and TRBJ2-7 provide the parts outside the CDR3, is GAGVSQSPSNKVTEKGKDVELRCDPISGHTALYWYRQSLGQGLEFLIYFQGNSAPDKSGLPSDRFSAERTGGSVSTLTIQRTQQEDSAVYLCASSLTGLEQYFGPGTRLTVT.

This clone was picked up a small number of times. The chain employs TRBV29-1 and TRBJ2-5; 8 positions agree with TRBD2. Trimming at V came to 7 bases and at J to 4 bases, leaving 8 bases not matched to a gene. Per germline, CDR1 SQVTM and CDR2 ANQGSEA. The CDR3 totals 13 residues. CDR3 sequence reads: CSASPGLAETQYF. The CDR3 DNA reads TGCAGCGCCTCACCTGGACTAGCAGAGACCCAGTACTTC. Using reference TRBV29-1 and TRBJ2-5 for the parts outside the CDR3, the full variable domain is SAVISQKPSRDICQRGTSLTIQCQVDSQVTMMFWYRQQPGQSLTLIATANQGSEATYESGFVIDKFPISRPNLTFSTLTVSNMSPEDSSIYLCSASPGLAETQYFGPGTRLLVL.

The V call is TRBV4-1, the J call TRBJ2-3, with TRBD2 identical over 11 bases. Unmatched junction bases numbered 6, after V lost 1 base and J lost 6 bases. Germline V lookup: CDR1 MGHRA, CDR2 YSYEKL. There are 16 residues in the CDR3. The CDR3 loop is CASSQVSTSGVDTQYF. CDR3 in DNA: TGCGCCAGCAGCCAAGTGTCGACTAGCGGGGTCGATACGCAGTATTTT.

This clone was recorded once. The CDR3 DNA reads as TGTGCCAGCAGTTACTCGTGGGGGGCTGAAGCTTTCTTT. Protein product: CASSYSWGAEAFF. This chain connects TRBV6-6 to TRBJ1-1, with a possible D match to TRBD1 (5 bases). V was pared by 0 bases and J by 6 bases, with 8 bases between. The CDR3 length is 13 residues. The V gene's germline CDR1 is MNHNY and CDR2 SVGAGI (reference sequence).

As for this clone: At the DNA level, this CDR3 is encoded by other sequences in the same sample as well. The CDR3 DNA reads TGTGCCAGCAGAGGACAGCCGAACACTGAAGCTTTCTTT. Encoded protein: CASRGQPNTEAFF. The chain joins TRBV2 to TRBJ1-1; possibly TRBD1 for D (6 bases). This CDR3 comprises 13 residues. Between the trimmed V and J ends, which lost 6 bases and 1 base, there was a span of 9 bases. Per the germline V gene, CDR1 is SNHLY and CDR2 is FYNNEI.

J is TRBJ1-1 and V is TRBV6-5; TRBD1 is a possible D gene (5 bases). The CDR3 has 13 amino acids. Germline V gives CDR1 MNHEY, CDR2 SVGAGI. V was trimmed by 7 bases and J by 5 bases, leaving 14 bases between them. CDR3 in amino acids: CASTLVRGTEAFF. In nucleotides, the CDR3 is TGTGCCAGCACCCTAGTAAGGGGAACTGAAGCTTTCTTT.

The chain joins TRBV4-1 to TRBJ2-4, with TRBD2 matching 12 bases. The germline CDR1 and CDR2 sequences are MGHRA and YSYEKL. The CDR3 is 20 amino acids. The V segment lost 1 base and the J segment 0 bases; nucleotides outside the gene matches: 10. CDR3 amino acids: CASSQVPGLAGDLAKNIQYF. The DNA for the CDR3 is TGCGCCAGCAGCCAAGTTCCGGGACTAGCGGGTGATTTAGCCAAAAACATTCAGTACTTC.

DNA of the CDR3: TGCGCCAGCAGCCCAGGTATACTTATGAACACTGAAGCTTTCTTT. Protein sequence: CASSPGILMNTEAFF. This chain uses TRBV5-1 with TRBJ1-1; D is uncertain. The V and J ends lost 4 bases and 0 bases respectively, with 13 bases between them. CDR1 SGHRS and CDR2 YFSETQ come from the germline V gene. CDR3 length equals 15 residues.

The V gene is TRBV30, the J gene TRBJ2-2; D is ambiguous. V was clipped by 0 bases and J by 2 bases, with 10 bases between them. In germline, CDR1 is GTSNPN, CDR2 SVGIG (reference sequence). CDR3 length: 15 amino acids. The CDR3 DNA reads TGTGCCTGGAGTGTACGACTTCCAAACACCGGGGAGCTGTTTTTT. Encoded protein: CAWSVRLPNTGELFF.

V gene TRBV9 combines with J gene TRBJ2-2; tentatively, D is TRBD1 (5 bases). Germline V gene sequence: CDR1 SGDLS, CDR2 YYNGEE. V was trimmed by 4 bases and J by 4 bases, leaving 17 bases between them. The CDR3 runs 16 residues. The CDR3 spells CASSISNRFITGELFF. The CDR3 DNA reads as TGTGCCAGCAGCATATCTAACAGGTTTATCACCGGGGAGCTGTTTTTT.

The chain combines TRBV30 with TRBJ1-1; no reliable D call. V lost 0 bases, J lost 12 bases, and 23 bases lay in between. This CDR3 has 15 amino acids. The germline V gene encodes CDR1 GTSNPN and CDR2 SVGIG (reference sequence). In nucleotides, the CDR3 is TGTGCCTGGAGTGTACGACTATCGGCGTATCTTGGAACTTTCTTT. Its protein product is CAWSVRLSAYLGTFF.

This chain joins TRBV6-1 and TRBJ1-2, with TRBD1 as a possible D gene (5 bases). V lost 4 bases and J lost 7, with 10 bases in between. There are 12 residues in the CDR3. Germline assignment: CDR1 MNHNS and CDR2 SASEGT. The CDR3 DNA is TGTGCCAGCAGTGCCCAGGGAGGTGGCTACACCTTC. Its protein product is CASSAQGGGYTF.

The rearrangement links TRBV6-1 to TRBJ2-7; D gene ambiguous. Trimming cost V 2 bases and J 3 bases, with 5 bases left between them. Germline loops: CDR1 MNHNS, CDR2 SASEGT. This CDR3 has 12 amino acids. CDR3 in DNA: TGTGCCAGCAGTGAATTGAGCTACGAGCAGTACTTC. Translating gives CASSELSYEQYF.

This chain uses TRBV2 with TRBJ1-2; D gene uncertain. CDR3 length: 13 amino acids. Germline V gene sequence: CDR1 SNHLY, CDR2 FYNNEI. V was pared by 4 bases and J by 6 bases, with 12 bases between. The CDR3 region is CASSGAAKNGYTF. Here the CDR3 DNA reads TGTGCCAGCAGTGGAGCAGCGAAAAATGGCTACACCTTC.

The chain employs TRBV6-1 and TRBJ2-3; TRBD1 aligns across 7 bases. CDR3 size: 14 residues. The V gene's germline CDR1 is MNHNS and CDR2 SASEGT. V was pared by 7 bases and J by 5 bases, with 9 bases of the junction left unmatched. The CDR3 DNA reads TGTGCCAGCATGAAGGACAGGTTCGAAGATACGCAGTATTTT. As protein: CASMKDRFEDTQYF.